A selection of T cell receptor beta chains follows, all from one sample in a study of blood T cell repertoires in COVID-19. Only in-frame clones appear in the TCRdb table, and some are missing; sequencing was by immunoSEQ multiplex PCR. The table lists about 140,000 clones, around 76% of them singletons. Sequencing input: peripheral blood. The receptors shown here come from a man older than 75 with acute or convalescent COVID-19. Both conserved end residues are part of each CDR3. Fields, in order: clone size, D gene, V gene, J gene, CDR3 protein, CDR3 DNA. A D gene is named only where the DNA matches it firmly. Some rows have no size entry. The others give once, few or many, or a class for an expanded clone.

clone_size: NA; d_call: TRBD2; v_call: TRBV6-4; j_call: TRBJ2-5; cdr3_aa: CASSDSEGSGGKETQYF; cdr3_nt: TGTGCCAGCAGTGACTCTGAGGGTAGCGGGGGGAAAGAGACCCAGTACTTC
clone_size: NA; d_call: NA; v_call: TRBV10-3; j_call: TRBJ1-4; cdr3_aa: CAISGSGPPGEKLFF; cdr3_nt: TGTGCCATCAGTGGCTCGGGCCCACCGGGGGAAAAACTGTTTTTT
clone_size: few; d_call: NA; v_call: TRBV27; j_call: TRBJ2-1; cdr3_aa: CASSLGTGLNEQFF; cdr3_nt: TGTGCCAGCAGTTTAGGGACTGGCTTAAATGAGCAGTTCTTC
clone_size: NA; d_call: TRBD2; v_call: TRBV5-1; j_call: TRBJ2-5; cdr3_aa: CASSPNAGGEETQYF; cdr3_nt: TGCGCCAGCAGTCCCAACGCGGGGGGGGAAGAGACCCAGTACTTC
clone_size: NA; d_call: TRBD2; v_call: TRBV28; j_call: TRBJ2-1; cdr3_aa: CASSFGTSGGERQFF; cdr3_nt: TGTGCCAGCAGTTTTGGGACTAGCGGGGGGGAAAGACAGTTCTTC
clone_size: NA; d_call: NA; v_call: TRBV9; j_call: TRBJ2-3; cdr3_aa: CASSVQTDTQYF; cdr3_nt: TGTGCCAGCAGCGTCCAGACAGATACGCAGTATTTT
clone_size: once; d_call: NA; v_call: TRBV7-2; j_call: TRBJ1-4; cdr3_aa: CASSLWLAGANEKLFF; cdr3_nt: TGTGCCAGCAGCTTATGGTTGGCAGGGGCTAATGAAAAACTGTTTTTT
clone_size: NA; d_call: TRBD2; v_call: TRBV3-1/TRBV3-2; j_call: TRBJ2-5; cdr3_aa: CASSDPSGSEETQYF; cdr3_nt: TGTGCCAGCAGTGACCCTAGCGGGAGTGAAGAGACCCAGTACTTC
clone_size: once; d_call: TRBD1; v_call: TRBV7-9; j_call: TRBJ2-7; cdr3_aa: CASSLEAGGAYEQYF; cdr3_nt: TGTGCCAGCAGCTTAGAGGCAGGGGGAGCCTACGAGCAGTACTTC
clone_size: NA; d_call: NA; v_call: TRBV7-2; j_call: TRBJ1-1; cdr3_aa: CASGGAGATEAFF; cdr3_nt: TGTGCCAGCGGGGGTGCGGGGGCCACTGAAGCTTTCTTT
clone_size: NA; d_call: TRBD1; v_call: TRBV19; j_call: TRBJ1-2; cdr3_aa: CASSSPGQLYGYTF; cdr3_nt: TGTGCCAGTAGCAGCCCGGGACAGCTCTATGGCTACACCTTC
clone_size: NA; d_call: TRBD1; v_call: TRBV2; j_call: TRBJ1-2; cdr3_aa: CASRYRERSGGGYTF; cdr3_nt: TGTGCCAGCAGATACCGAGAGCGGTCAGGGGGGGGCTACACCTTC
clone_size: NA; d_call: NA; v_call: TRBV13; j_call: TRBJ1-6; cdr3_aa: CASSSGSYNSPLHF; cdr3_nt: TGTGCCAGCAGCTCGGGCTCCTATAATTCACCCCTCCACTTT
clone_size: NA; d_call: NA; v_call: TRBV12-3/TRBV12-4; j_call: TRBJ1-3; cdr3_aa: CASSRGGDTIYF; cdr3_nt: TGTGCCAGCAGTCGAGGGGGTGACACCATATATTTT
clone_size: NA; d_call: TRBD1; v_call: TRBV5-6; j_call: TRBJ2-7; cdr3_aa: CASSWGDRTYEQYF; cdr3_nt: TGTGCCAGCAGCTGGGGGGACAGGACCTACGAGCAGTACTTC
clone_size: once; d_call: NA; v_call: TRBV3-1/TRBV3-2; j_call: TRBJ1-2; cdr3_aa: CASSQAMMNYGYTF; cdr3_nt: TGTGCCAGCAGCCAAGCTATGATGAACTATGGCTACACCTTC
clone_size: NA; d_call: TRBD1; v_call: TRBV6-2/TRBV6-3; j_call: TRBJ2-7; cdr3_aa: CASSSAGQDYEQYF; cdr3_nt: TGTGCCAGCAGTTCGGCGGGACAGGACTACGAGCAGTACTTC
clone_size: NA; d_call: NA; v_call: TRBV18; j_call: TRBJ1-4; cdr3_aa: CASSPTGYGEKLFF; cdr3_nt: TGTGCCAGCTCACCCACAGGGTACGGTGAAAAACTGTTTTTT
clone_size: NA; d_call: NA; v_call: TRBV3-1/TRBV3-2; j_call: TRBJ1-5; cdr3_aa: CASSLGQLNQPQHF; cdr3_nt: TGTGCCAGCAGCTTGGGACAACTAAATCAGCCCCAGCATTTT
clone_size: once; d_call: TRBD1; v_call: TRBV28; j_call: TRBJ1-5; cdr3_aa: CASRLTGDLEPQHF; cdr3_nt: TGTGCCAGCAGACTGACAGGGGACCTGGAGCCCCAGCATTTT
clone_size: few; d_call: NA; v_call: TRBV28; j_call: TRBJ2-1; cdr3_aa: CASSLPGNNEQFF; cdr3_nt: TGTGCCAGCAGTCTCCCGGGGAACAATGAGCAGTTCTTC
clone_size: NA; d_call: TRBD1; v_call: TRBV6-5; j_call: TRBJ1-2; cdr3_aa: CASRRQGRYGYTF; cdr3_nt: TGTGCCAGCAGGCGACAGGGACGATATGGCTACACCTTC
clone_size: NA; d_call: NA; v_call: TRBV19; j_call: TRBJ2-1; cdr3_aa: CASSIGQEDEQFF; cdr3_nt: TGTGCCAGTAGTATAGGCCAAGAGGATGAGCAGTTCTTC
clone_size: NA; d_call: TRBD1; v_call: TRBV7-3; j_call: TRBJ1-2; cdr3_aa: CASSPRTGDFYGYTF; cdr3_nt: TGTGCCAGCAGCCCCAGGACAGGAGACTTCTATGGCTACACCTTC
clone_size: NA; d_call: NA; v_call: TRBV5-8; j_call: TRBJ1-2; cdr3_aa: CASSLPLGGYTF; cdr3_nt: TGTGCCAGCAGCTTACCACTAGGTGGCTACACCTTC
clone_size: NA; d_call: NA; v_call: TRBV20-1; j_call: TRBJ1-6; cdr3_aa: CSASFGLQGNSPLHF; cdr3_nt: TGCAGTGCGAGTTTTGGCCTTCAGGGAAATTCACCCCTCCACTTT
clone_size: NA; d_call: TRBD1; v_call: TRBV6-6; j_call: TRBJ2-4; cdr3_aa: CASSGGQRKNIQYF; cdr3_nt: TGTGCCAGCAGTGGGGGACAGCGAAAAAACATTCAGTACTTC
clone_size: once; d_call: NA; v_call: TRBV6-6; j_call: TRBJ1-1; cdr3_aa: CASTQQLTANTEAFF; cdr3_nt: TGTGCCAGCACTCAACAGCTGACAGCGAACACTGAAGCTTTCTTT
clone_size: NA; d_call: TRBD1; v_call: TRBV5-1; j_call: TRBJ1-4; cdr3_aa: CASSLEGGAVEKLFF; cdr3_nt: TGCGCCAGCAGCTTGGAAGGGGGCGCGGTTGAAAAACTGTTTTTT
clone_size: NA; d_call: NA; v_call: TRBV20-1; j_call: TRBJ2-3; cdr3_aa: CSASPQQDTDTQYF; cdr3_nt: TGCAGTGCTAGTCCTCAACAGGATACAGATACGCAGTATTTT
clone_size: NA; d_call: TRBD1; v_call: TRBV18; j_call: TRBJ1-2; cdr3_aa: CASSHAPGTGGYGYTF; cdr3_nt: TGTGCCAGCTCACATGCACCCGGGACAGGGGGCTATGGCTACACCTTC
clone_size: NA; d_call: TRBD1; v_call: TRBV28; j_call: TRBJ2-2; cdr3_aa: CASSVTGQGAFFGELFF; cdr3_nt: TGTGCCAGCAGTGTGACGGGACAGGGGGCTTTTTTCGGGGAGCTGTTTTTT
clone_size: NA; d_call: TRBD1; v_call: TRBV4-1; j_call: TRBJ1-6; cdr3_aa: CASSQGQGKSSYNSPLHF; cdr3_nt: TGCGCCAGCAGCCAGGGACAGGGGAAGAGCTCCTATAATTCACCCCTCCACTTT
clone_size: NA; d_call: NA; v_call: TRBV3-1/TRBV3-2; j_call: TRBJ2-7; cdr3_aa: CASSQGVMRGTWMEGPFYEQYF; cdr3_nt: TGTGCCAGCAGCCAAGGCGTGATGAGGGGGACATGGATGGAAGGCCCTTTCTACGAGCAGTACTTC
clone_size: NA; d_call: TRBD1; v_call: TRBV11-3; j_call: TRBJ2-3; cdr3_aa: CASSFGQAFTDTQYF; cdr3_nt: TGTGCCAGCAGCTTCGGACAGGCGTTCACAGATACGCAGTATTTT
clone_size: NA; d_call: NA; v_call: TRBV6-5; j_call: TRBJ1-2; cdr3_aa: CASSLTGVNYGYTF; cdr3_nt: TGTGCCAGCAGCCTTACAGGCGTTAACTATGGCTACACCTTC
clone_size: few; d_call: NA; v_call: TRBV3-1/TRBV3-2; j_call: TRBJ1-5; cdr3_aa: CASSHDADRRQNQPQHF; cdr3_nt: TGTGCCAGCAGCCACGACGCCGACAGGAGACAGAATCAGCCCCAGCATTTT
clone_size: once; d_call: TRBD1; v_call: TRBV28; j_call: TRBJ2-6; cdr3_aa: CASSPWTGSGANVLTF; cdr3_nt: TGTGCCAGCAGTCCCTGGACAGGGTCTGGGGCCAACGTCCTGACTTTC
clone_size: NA; d_call: TRBD1; v_call: TRBV4-2; j_call: TRBJ2-7; cdr3_aa: CASSQVKKLSGTGTYEQYF; cdr3_nt: TGTGCCAGCAGCCAAGTCAAAAAACTTTCCGGGACAGGGACTTACGAGCAGTACTTC
clone_size: NA; d_call: TRBD2; v_call: TRBV9; j_call: TRBJ2-1; cdr3_aa: CASSARTSGGQEQFF; cdr3_nt: TGTGCCAGCAGCGCACGGACTAGCGGGGGGCAAGAGCAGTTCTTC
clone_size: NA; d_call: NA; v_call: TRBV3-1/TRBV3-2; j_call: TRBJ2-2; cdr3_aa: CASSQDVRQGKGTGELFF; cdr3_nt: TGTGCCAGCAGCCAGGATGTGAGGCAGGGCAAGGGCACCGGGGAGCTGTTTTTT
clone_size: once; d_call: TRBD1; v_call: TRBV30; j_call: TRBJ1-2; cdr3_aa: CAWSAIDRGSYGYTF; cdr3_nt: TGTGCCTGGAGTGCAATCGACAGGGGTTCCTATGGCTACACCTTC
clone_size: NA; d_call: NA; v_call: TRBV7-2; j_call: TRBJ2-7; cdr3_aa: CASNSGSLYEQYF; cdr3_nt: TGTGCCAGCAACTCCGGGTCCCTCTACGAGCAGTACTTC
clone_size: NA; d_call: NA; v_call: TRBV4-3; j_call: TRBJ2-7; cdr3_aa: CASSRQSSEQYF; cdr3_nt: TGCGCCAGCAGCCGACAAAGCTCCGAGCAGTACTTC
clone_size: once; d_call: TRBD2; v_call: TRBV6-6; j_call: TRBJ2-7; cdr3_aa: CASGRGSEQYF; cdr3_nt: TGTGCCAGCGGGCGGGGGAGCGAGCAGTACTTC
clone_size: NA; d_call: TRBD1; v_call: TRBV2; j_call: TRBJ2-7; cdr3_aa: CASRDWTGGYEQYF; cdr3_nt: TGTGCCAGCAGGGACTGGACAGGGGGTTACGAGCAGTACTTC
clone_size: NA; d_call: NA; v_call: TRBV10-3; j_call: TRBJ2-3; cdr3_aa: CAIRAWGVGDTQYF; cdr3_nt: TGTGCCATCAGGGCCTGGGGCGTCGGCGATACGCAGTATTTT
clone_size: NA; d_call: NA; v_call: TRBV5-1; j_call: TRBJ2-1; cdr3_aa: CASSLRGTVNNEQFF; cdr3_nt: TGCGCCAGCAGCTTACGCGGGACAGTAAACAATGAGCAGTTCTTC
clone_size: NA; d_call: NA; v_call: TRBV18; j_call: TRBJ1-5; cdr3_aa: CASSPGRSGDQPQHF; cdr3_nt: TGTGCCAGCTCACCCGGAAGGTCCGGGGATCAGCCCCAGCATTTT
clone_size: NA; d_call: TRBD1; v_call: TRBV15; j_call: TRBJ1-2; cdr3_aa: CATSRDRVGQGDGYTF; cdr3_nt: TGTGCCACCAGCAGAGATCGTGTGGGACAGGGGGATGGCTACACCTTC
clone_size: NA; d_call: TRBD1; v_call: TRBV6-2/TRBV6-3; j_call: TRBJ1-1; cdr3_aa: CASSTGQGGSTEAFF; cdr3_nt: TGTGCCAGCAGTACGGGACAGGGGGGCAGCACTGAAGCTTTCTTT